Each of the 21 T cell receptor beta chains below was sequenced from the same sample in a study of pediatric ulcerative colitis. Using immunoSEQ multiplex PCR, the repertoire was profiled, and TCRdb retains in-frame clones only, with some absent. Of tens of thousands of clones in the sample, 78% are singletons; the top ten hold over 3%. Rectal tissue came from one to two pinch biopsies taken at colonoscopy. Input material: gut tissue. The receptors here all came from a girl aged 5-17 years with moderate ulcerative colitis.

The rearrangement uses TRBV5-1 and TRBJ1-2; D remains unclear. Germline V gene lookup returns CDR1 SGHRS and CDR2 YFSETQ. This CDR3 comprises 11 residues. V was shortened by 0 bases and J by 7 bases, with 4 bases between the two germline ends. The CDR3 here is CASSLEAGYTF. Written as DNA, the CDR3 is TGCGCCAGCAGCTTGGAGGCTGGCTACACCTTC.

This clone has more than one count but fewer than ten. The genes are TRBV7-9 and TRBJ2-2; no clear D. There are 14 residues in the CDR3. Looked up from germline, CDR1 is SEHNR and CDR2 is FQNEAQ (reference sequence). Trimming pared 1 base from V and 3 bases from J, leaving 6 bases between. CDR3 sequence: CASSLDGYTGELFF. The CDR3 region has the DNA TGTGCCAGCAGCTTAGATGGGTACACCGGGGAGCTGTTTTTT.

The genes are TRBV7-9 and TRBJ1-2, with unresolved D. The CDR3 consists of 10 residues. Germline CDR1 and CDR2: SEHNR and FQNEAQ (reference sequence). V lost 8 bases to trimming and J lost 8 bases, with 9 bases between them. The CDR3 DNA is TGTGCCAGCGTCGGGTCAGGCTACACCTTC. Its translation: CASVGSGYTF.

In the case of this clone: A read error is likely, as this CDR3 ends without the conserved phenylalanine or tryptophan. It is unclear where the CDR3 begins or ends on the DNA, so no DNA is shown, and the CDR3 is as TCRdb lists it. The rearrangement joins TRBV2 to TRBJ1-2. Inclusive of both ends, the CDR3 amounts to 9 amino acids. CDR1 and CDR2 (germline): SNHLY, FYNNEI. CDR3 amino acids: CASSEAGRL.

The rearrangement uses TRBV6-1 and TRBJ2-1, with D unresolved. Trimming cost V 5 bases and J 5 bases, with 4 bases left between them. The CDR3 is made up of 11 amino acids. Germline CDR1 MNHNS, CDR2 SASEGT. The DNA of the CDR3 is TGTGCCAGCAGTCTAGACAATGAGCAGTTCTTC. It encodes CASSLDNEQFF.

The rearrangement joins TRBV5-6 to TRBJ2-1, with 11 bases matching TRBD2. The germline CDR1 and CDR2 sequences are SGHDT and YYEEEE. This CDR3 contains 17 residues. With 2 bases clipped from V and 4 bases from J, the junction kept 8 bases outside the gene matches. CDR3 nucleotides: TGTGCCAGCAGCTTAGGGCCGGGACTAGCGGATTACAATGAGCAGTTCTTC. Translating gives CASSLGPGLADYNEQFF.

V and J are TRBV5-1 and TRBJ1-5; no clear D. The CDR3 sequence is 14 residues long. The V gene lost 1 base and the J gene lost 5 bases, with 10 bases spanning the gap. Per the germline V gene, CDR1 is SGHRS and CDR2 is YFSETQ. This CDR3 reads CASSLLAGDQPQHF. The CDR3 coding sequence is TGCGCCAGCAGCTTGTTGGCCGGGGATCAGCCCCAGCATTTT.

Only one count was recorded for this clone. The chain is built from TRBV15 and TRBJ2-3, with D tentatively TRBD2 (6 bases). Germline V gives CDR1 LNHNV, CDR2 YYDKDF (reference sequence). V was cut by 2 bases and J by 2 bases, with 14 bases left in between. The CDR3 is 16 amino acids. The CDR3 DNA is TGTGCCACCAGCAGACCCGCTGGGGGGTTCACAGATACGCAGTATTTT. Amino acid sequence: CATSRPAGGFTDTQYF.

This clone has a single count. The V gene is TRBV9, the J gene TRBJ1-4; TRBD1 agrees at 12 bases. From germline, CDR1 is SGDLS and CDR2 YYNGEE. J lost 10 bases, V lost 3 bases, and 7 bases had no gene match. The CDR3 extends over 15 amino acids. The CDR3 coding sequence is TGTGCCAGCAGCGCCGAGGGACAGGGGGCAAGAAAACTGTTTTTT. Translation gives CASSAEGQGARKLFF.

The chain links TRBV10-1 to TRBJ2-1; the match to TRBD2 covers 14 bases. This CDR3 spans 16 amino acids. The V gene's germline CDR1 is WNHNN and CDR2 SYGVQD (reference sequence). After removal of 3 bases from V and 8 bases from J, the junction contained 6 bases not matched to a gene. The CDR3 nucleotides are TGCGCCAGCAGTGATCCCGGGACTAGCGGGAGCTATGAGCAGTTCTTC. It is translated as CASSDPGTSGSYEQFF.

The chain has TRBV2 and TRBJ1-5; TRBD1 matches at 10 bases. Trimming took 2 bases from V and 5 from J; bases not matched to a gene: 3. Germline loops: CDR1 SNHLY, CDR2 FYNNEI. This CDR3 comprises 15 residues. The CDR3 DNA reads as TGTGCCAGCAGTGAATCCGGGACAGGGGATCAGCCCCAGCATTTT. Amino acid sequence: CASSESGTGDQPQHF.

This sequence joins TRBV5-5 and TRBJ2-3; maybe TRBD2 (6 bases). V shed 2 bases and J shed 3 bases, with 13 bases lying between them. The CDR3 consists of 15 residues. Germline V lookup: CDR1 SGHKS, CDR2 YYEKEE (reference sequence). DNA for the CDR3: TGTGCCAGCAGCTTTGGCGGGATTGGTACAGATACGCAGTATTTT. It codes for CASSFGGIGTDTQYF.

The chain carries TRBV18 and TRBJ2-7; D not certain. The CDR3 consists of 15 residues. Trimming stripped 2 bases from V and 3 bases from J, with 14 bases between. Looked up from germline, CDR1 is KGHSH and CDR2 is LQKENI. The CDR3 spells CASSPNFRANYEQYF. CDR3 DNA sequence: TGTGCCAGCTCACCAAACTTCCGGGCTAACTACGAGCAGTACTTC.

The chain uses TRBV5-1 and TRBJ2-7; D gene unclear. Germline V lookup: CDR1 SGHRS, CDR2 YFSETQ. The CDR3 has 14 amino acids. The V and J ends lost 0 bases and 0 bases respectively, with 7 bases between them. DNA for the CDR3: TGCGCCAGCAGCTTGGACTCAAACTCCTACGAGCAGTACTTC. This codes for CASSLDSNSYEQYF.

The chain recombines TRBV11-2 with TRBJ2-1; D not certain. Germline CDR1 SGHAT, CDR2 FQNNGV. There are 16 residues in the CDR3. Trimming removed 1 base at V and 1 base at J, with 11 bases between. The CDR3 region is CASSLGLSLSYNEQFF. The CDR3 DNA reads TGTGCCAGCAGCTTAGGTCTCAGCTTATCCTACAATGAGCAGTTCTTC.

V gene TRBV7-8 combines with J gene TRBJ2-1; 7 bases match TRBD2. The CDR3 is 16 amino acids. Germline V lookup: CDR1 SGHVS, CDR2 FQNEAQ. After removal of 5 bases from V and 5 bases from J, the junction contained 12 bases not matched to a gene. CDR3 sequence: CASSPRGDLYNNEQFF. CDR3 coding DNA: TGTGCCAGCAGCCCTCGGGGGGACCTTTATAACAATGAGCAGTTCTTC.

This clone showed up just once. The chain carries TRBV4-1 and TRBJ1-2; D is possibly TRBD1 (6 bases). Germline assignment: CDR1 MGHRA and CDR2 YSYEKL. The CDR3 sequence is 16 residues long. V was shortened by 4 bases and J by 5 bases, with 20 bases between the two germline ends. The CDR3 nucleotides read TGCGCCAGCAGCCCTAGCTCAGGGGAAAGAGGGTATGGCTACACCTTC. This translates into CASSPSSGERGYGYTF.

This chain connects TRBV18 to TRBJ2-1, with D unresolved. The germline V gene encodes CDR1 KGHSH and CDR2 LQKENI. V was cut by 6 bases and J by 9 bases, with 18 bases left in between. The CDR3 spans 14 residues. CDR3 in amino acids: CASSLDRLPGEQFF. DNA for the CDR3: TGTGCCAGCTCCCTCGACCGGCTCCCGGGTGAGCAGTTCTTC.

The chain carries TRBV7-9 and TRBJ2-5, with D unclear. The CDR3 sequence is 15 residues long. Per germline, CDR1 SEHNR and CDR2 FQNEAQ (reference sequence). V was pared by 7 bases and J by 4 bases, with 19 bases between. CDR3 residues: CASTFGLVDSETQYF. The CDR3 region has the DNA TGTGCCAGCACTTTCGGGCTAGTCGATTCAGAGACCCAGTACTTC.

V is TRBV6-5 and J is TRBJ1-6; possibly TRBD1 for D (6 bases). This CDR3 spans 15 amino acids. Germline lookup yields CDR1 MNHEY and CDR2 SVGAGI. V was trimmed by 5 bases and J by 5 bases, leaving 13 bases between them. In DNA form, the CDR3 reads TGTGCCAGCAGTGGAGAGGACAGCAATAATTCACCCCTCCACTTT. Translation gives CASSGEDSNNSPLHF.

The rearrangement joins TRBV6-6 to TRBJ2-3; 8 positions agree with TRBD2. CDR3 length: 14 amino acids. Germline V lookup: CDR1 MNHNY, CDR2 SVGAGI (reference sequence). V gave up 4 bases and J gave up 9 bases; unmatched junction bases: 9. This CDR3 reads CASSSWTSSETQYF. CDR3 nucleotides: TGTGCCAGCAGTTCTTGGACTAGCTCGGAGACGCAGTATTTT.